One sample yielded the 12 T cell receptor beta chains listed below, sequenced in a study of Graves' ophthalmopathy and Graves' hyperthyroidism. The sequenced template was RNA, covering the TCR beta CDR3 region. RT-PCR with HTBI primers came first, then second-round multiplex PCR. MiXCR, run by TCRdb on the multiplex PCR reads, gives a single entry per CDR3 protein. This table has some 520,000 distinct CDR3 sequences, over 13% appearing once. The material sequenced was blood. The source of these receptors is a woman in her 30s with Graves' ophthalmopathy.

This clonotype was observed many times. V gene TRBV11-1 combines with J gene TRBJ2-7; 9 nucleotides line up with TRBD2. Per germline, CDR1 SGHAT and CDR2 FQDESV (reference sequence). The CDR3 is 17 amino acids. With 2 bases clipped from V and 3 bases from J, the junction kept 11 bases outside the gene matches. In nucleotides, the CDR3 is TGTGCCAGCAGCTTACGCTCTGGAGCGGGAGGACTCTACGAGCAGTACTTC. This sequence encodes CASSLRSGAGGLYEQYF.

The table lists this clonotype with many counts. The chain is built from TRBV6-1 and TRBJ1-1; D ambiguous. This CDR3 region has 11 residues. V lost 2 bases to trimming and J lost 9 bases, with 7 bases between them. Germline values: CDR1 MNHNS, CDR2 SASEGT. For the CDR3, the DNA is TGTGCCAGCAGTGAACCTTCTCAAGCTTTCTTT. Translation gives CASSEPSQAFF.

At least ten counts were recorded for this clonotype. The DNA for the CDR3 is TGTGCCAGCATCCCCGGAGGGGGTCGTGGCTACACCTTC. It encodes CASIPGGGRGYTF. The V and J genes are TRBV6-2 or TRBV6-3 and TRBJ1-2, with a tentative D call TRBD1 (6 bases). Trimming took off 7 bases at V and 7 bases at J, with 16 bases between the two ends. CDR1 is MNHEY and CDR2 is SVGEGT in the germline V gene. The CDR3 extends over 13 amino acids.

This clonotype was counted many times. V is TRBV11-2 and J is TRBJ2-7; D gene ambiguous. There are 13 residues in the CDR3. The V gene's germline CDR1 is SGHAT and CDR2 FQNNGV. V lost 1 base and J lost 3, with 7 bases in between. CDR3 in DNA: TGTGCCAGCAGCTTAGTGGTCAGCTACGAGCAGTACTTC. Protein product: CASSLVVSYEQYF.

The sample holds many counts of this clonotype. As DNA, the CDR3 is TGTGCCAGTGGGACTAAGACGGGGGAGACCCAGTACTTC. Translation gives CASGTKTGETQYF. The rearrangement uses TRBV6-1 and TRBJ2-5, with 7 nucleotides matching TRBD2. CDR1 and CDR2 (germline): MNHNS, SASEGT. The V and J ends lost 9 bases and 5 bases, in that order; junction bases with no gene match: 9. The CDR3 extends over 13 amino acids.

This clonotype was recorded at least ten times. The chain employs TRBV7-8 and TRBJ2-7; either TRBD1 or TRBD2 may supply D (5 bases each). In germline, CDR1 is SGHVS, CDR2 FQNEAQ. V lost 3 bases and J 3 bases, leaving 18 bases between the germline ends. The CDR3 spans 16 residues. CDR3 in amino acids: CASSLGRGRINYEQYF. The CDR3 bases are TGTGCCAGCAGCTTGGGACGAGGCAGGATCAACTACGAGCAGTACTTC.

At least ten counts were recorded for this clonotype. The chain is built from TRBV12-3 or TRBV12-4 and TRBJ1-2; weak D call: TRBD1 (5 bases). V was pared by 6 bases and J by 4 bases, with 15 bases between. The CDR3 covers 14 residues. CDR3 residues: CASRSGGITYGYTF. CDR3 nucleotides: TGTGCCAGCAGGAGCGGGGGAATTACCTATGGCTACACCTTC.

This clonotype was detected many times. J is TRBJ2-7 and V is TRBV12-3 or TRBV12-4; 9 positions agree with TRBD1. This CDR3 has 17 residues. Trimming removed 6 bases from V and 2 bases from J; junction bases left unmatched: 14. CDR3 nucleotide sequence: TGTGCCAGCAGCTTTTTGGGTTGGGGACAGGGTGCCTACGAGCAGTACTTC. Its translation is CASSFLGWGQGAYEQYF.

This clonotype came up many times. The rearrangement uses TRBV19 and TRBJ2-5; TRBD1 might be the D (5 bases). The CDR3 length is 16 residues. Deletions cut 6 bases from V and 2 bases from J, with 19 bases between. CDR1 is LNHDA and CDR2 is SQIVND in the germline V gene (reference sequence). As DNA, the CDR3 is TGTGCCAGTAGCAACCTCCAGGGTATTGGGCAAGAGACCCAGTACTTC. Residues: CASSNLQGIGQETQYF.

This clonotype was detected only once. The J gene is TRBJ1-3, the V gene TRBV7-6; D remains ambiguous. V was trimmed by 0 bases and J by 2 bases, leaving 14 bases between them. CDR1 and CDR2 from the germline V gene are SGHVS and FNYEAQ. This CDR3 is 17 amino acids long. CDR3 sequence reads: CASSLAPWEDTGNTIYF. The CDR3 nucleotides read TGTGCCAGCAGCTTAGCGCCCTGGGAGGATACTGGAAACACCATATATTTT.

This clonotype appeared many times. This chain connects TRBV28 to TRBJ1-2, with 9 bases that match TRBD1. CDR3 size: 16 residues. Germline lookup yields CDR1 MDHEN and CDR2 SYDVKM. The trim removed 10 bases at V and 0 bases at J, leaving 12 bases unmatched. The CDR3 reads CATNRDRDSANYGYTF. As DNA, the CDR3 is TGTGCCACCAACCGGGACAGGGATTCAGCTAACTATGGCTACACCTTC.

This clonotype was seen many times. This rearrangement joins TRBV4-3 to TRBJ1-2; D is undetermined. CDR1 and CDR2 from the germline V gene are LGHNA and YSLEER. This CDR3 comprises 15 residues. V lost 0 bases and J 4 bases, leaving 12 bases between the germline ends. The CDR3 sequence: CASSQDHGRVYGYTF. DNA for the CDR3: TGCGCCAGCAGCCAAGATCATGGGAGGGTCTATGGCTACACCTTC.